The rows below give T cell receptor beta chains drawn from one sample of a study of OX40 agonist ivuxolimab in advanced cancers. The assay was immunoSEQ multiplex PCR, and TCRdb's table has in-frame clones only and misses some. The sample yields under 65,000 clones, around 84% seen once. The input for sequencing was CD4+ or CD8+ T cells sorted from blood, taken in a trial of the OX40 agonist ivuxolimab. The receptors stem from an adult with an advanced solid tumor such as melanoma, head and neck, liver or kidney cancer. CDR3s include the opening cysteine and the closing phenylalanine or tryptophan. D genes are given only for firm matches. Clone size is shown for a subset of rows, as once, few, many or a class of expanded clone.

j_call,v_call,clone_size,d_call,cdr3_aa,cdr3_nt
TRBJ2-3,TRBV12-5,-,-,CASGIGGVGDTQYF,TGTGCTAGTGGTATAGGAGGAGTGGGAGATACGCAGTATTTT
TRBJ2-1,TRBV28,-,-,CASSLAPGAYNEQFF,TGTGCCAGCAGTCTAGCACCAGGTGCCTACAATGAGCAGTTCTTC
TRBJ2-5,TRBV6-1,-,-,CASSFATGGVQYF,TGTGCCAGCAGTTTTGCGACAGGTGGAGTACAGTACTTC
TRBJ1-4,TRBV6-6,-,-,CASRLRGVGRPAELFF,TGTGCCAGCAGACTACGGGGTGTGGGACGTCCGGCCGAACTGTTTTTT
TRBJ2-4,TRBV9,-,TRBD2,CASSVAPSAGGPNIQYF,TGTGCCAGCAGCGTAGCTCCGTCGGCGGGGGGGCCGAACATTCAGTACTTC
TRBJ2-2,TRBV5-6,-,-,CASRKRQVNTGELFF,TGTGCCAGCAGGAAGAGACAGGTGAACACCGGGGAGCTGTTTTTT
TRBJ1-5,TRBV18,-,-,CASSPLGQPQHF,TGTGCCAGCTCACCACTAGGGCAGCCCCAGCATTTT
TRBJ2-1,TRBV5-6,-,TRBD2,CASSPWSGGAGNEQFF,TGTGCCAGCAGCCCCTGGAGCGGGGGGGCCGGGAATGAGCAGTTCTTC
TRBJ2-1,TRBV7-3,-,-,CASSMTGYNEQFF,TGTGCCAGCAGCATGACAGGTTACAATGAGCAGTTCTTC
TRBJ2-1,TRBV28,-,-,CASSPPLLGRGGNEQFF,TGTGCCAGCAGTCCCCCTCTTCTAGGTAGGGGCGGAAATGAGCAGTTCTTC
TRBJ1-2,TRBV6-1,-,-,CASSQGLNYGYTF,TGTGCCAGCAGTCAAGGGCTAAACTATGGCTACACCTTC
TRBJ2-5,TRBV7-9,-,-,CASSLGTVQQETQYF,TGTGCCAGCAGCTTAGGGACAGTCCAGCAAGAGACCCAGTACTTC
TRBJ2-5,TRBV5-1,-,-,CASSLEPGQGSIGETQYF,TGCGCCAGCAGCTTGGAACCGGGCCAGGGGTCGATCGGAGAGACCCAGTACTTC
TRBJ2-7,TRBV27,-,-,CASTRGGAYEQYF,TGTGCCAGCACTAGGGGGGGGGCTTACGAGCAGTACTTC
TRBJ2-1,TRBV7-8,few,TRBD2,CASSPQTLAGGTEQFF,TGTGCCAGCAGCCCCCAGACCCTAGCGGGAGGTACTGAGCAGTTCTTC
TRBJ2-2,TRBV11-3,-,-,CASSGGVGELFF,TGTGCCAGCAGCGGGGGAGTCGGGGAGCTGTTTTTT
TRBJ1-1,TRBV10-2,-,-,CASSDFGRQVRAFF,TGCGCCAGCAGCGACTTCGGACGGCAAGTCAGAGCTTTCTTT
TRBJ2-2,TRBV5-4,-,-,CASSLAPNTGELFF,TGTGCCAGCAGCTTGGCGCCAAACACCGGGGAGCTGTTTTTT
TRBJ1-3,TRBV29-1,-,-,CSVLDQSSGNTIYF,TGCAGCGTACTCGATCAGTCCTCTGGAAACACCATATATTTT
TRBJ1-2,TRBV14,-,-,CASSQDYSYGYTF,TGTGCCAGCAGCCAAGATTACAGCTATGGCTACACCTTC
TRBJ2-5,TRBV6-6,-,-,CASRVHGGNQYF,TGTGCCAGCAGAGTCCACGGTGGAAACCAGTACTTC
TRBJ2-3,TRBV28,-,-,CASSSSKFSSRSTDTQYF,TGTGCCAGCAGTTCCAGTAAGTTTTCTAGCAGGAGCACAGATACGCAGTATTTT
TRBJ1-3,TRBV28,-,-,CASSSSYFGNTIYF,TGTGCCAGCAGTTCCTCATACTTTGGAAACACCATATATTTT
TRBJ1-6,TRBV6-5,few,-,CASRDQGSTNSPLHF,TGTGCCAGCAGGGATCAGGGGTCTACTAATTCACCCCTCCACTTT
TRBJ2-7,TRBV6-5,-,-,CASRRALNYEQYF,TGTGCCAGCAGACGGGCCCTAAACTACGAGCAGTACTTC
TRBJ2-3,TRBV4-1,once,-,CASSQTLDPDTQYF,TGCGCCAGCAGCCAGACCCTAGACCCAGATACGCAGTATTTT
TRBJ2-7,TRBV5-4,-,-,CASRGADPTYEQYF,TGTGCCAGCCGGGGGGCGGATCCTACCTACGAGCAGTACTTC
TRBJ1-5,TRBV28,-,-,CASSRIQERSNQPQHF,TGTGCCAGCAGCCGAATCCAAGAGAGAAGTAATCAGCCCCAGCATTTT
TRBJ2-7,TRBV7-3,few,-,CASSLSPYNIYEQYF,TGTGCCAGCAGCTTATCCCCCTACAATATTTACGAGCAGTACTTC
TRBJ2-5,TRBV28,-,TRBD2,CASSRRRRGGGEETQYF,TGTGCCAGCAGCAGGAGGCGGCGCGGGGGGGGCGAAGAGACCCAGTACTTC
TRBJ1-4,TRBV9,-,TRBD1,CASSVTGARRGKLFF,TGTGCCAGCAGCGTAACAGGGGCGCGCAGGGGGAAACTGTTTTTT
TRBJ2-1,TRBV6-6,-,TRBD2,CASILAGEQFF,TGTGCCAGCATTCTAGCGGGTGAGCAGTTCTTC
TRBJ2-2,TRBV5-4,-,-,CASSSGASNTGELFF,TGTGCCAGCAGCTCTGGGGCTTCGAACACCGGGGAGCTGTTTTTT
TRBJ1-3,TRBV11-2,-,TRBD1,CASSLVGTAGNTIYF,TGCGCCAGCAGCTTAGTCGGGACAGCTGGAAACACCATATATTTT
TRBJ1-5,TRBV11-3,-,-,CASSLGDLYSNQPQHF,TGTGCCAGCAGCTTAGGTGACCTTTATAGCAATCAGCCCCAGCATTTT
TRBJ1-1,TRBV25-1,-,TRBD1,CASSEIQGRAEAFF,TGTGCCAGCAGTGAAATACAGGGGAGGGCTGAAGCTTTCTTT
TRBJ1-5,TRBV4-1,-,-,CASSQAVKSSNQPQHF,TGCGCCAGCAGCCAAGCGGTGAAATCTAGCAATCAGCCCCAGCATTTT
TRBJ2-1,TRBV29-1,-,TRBD2,CSGTGLAGGGPYNEQFF,TGCAGCGGTACGGGACTAGCGGGGGGTGGGCCCTACAATGAGCAGTTCTTC
TRBJ1-2,TRBV9,-,-,CASSAVAGANYGYTF,TGTGCCAGCAGCGCAGTAGCGGGAGCTAACTATGGCTACACCTTC
TRBJ2-2,TRBV7-2,-,-,CASSFGRNTGELFF,TGTGCCAGCAGCTTTGGCAGGAACACCGGGGAGCTGTTTTTT
TRBJ2-7,TRBV7-8,-,TRBD1,CASSLARTGGYEQYF,TGTGCCAGCAGCTTAGCCCGGACAGGGGGATACGAGCAGTACTTC